Sequencing of this T cell receptor beta chain was carried out in a study of TIL therapy for anti-PD-1-resistant metastatic lung cancer. The germline CDR1 and CDR2 sequences are DFQATT and SNEGSKA (reference sequence). The V and J ends lost 5 bases and 7 bases respectively, with 11 bases between them. The CDR3 contains 11 residues. The immunoSEQ assay was v3. Here immunoSEQ multiplex PCR was the method, and the copy in TCRdb shows in-frame clones only, minus some. This sample carries roughly 16,000 clones, under 80% of them seen once, and the ten largest clones take about 34%. Stated time point: pre-treatment sample, taken before nivolumab and TIL therapy. Study outcomes and limitations: Infused TIL clonotypes partially replaced the baseline blood repertoire, then decayed over months.

A few counts support this clone. Its antigen is still unknown. This receptor was taken from a person between 30 and 80 years old with non-small cell lung cancer. The sequenced sample was blood, obtained at baseline. The V gene is TRBV20-1, the J gene TRBJ1-2; D is possibly TRBD1 (6 bases). CDR3 sequence: CSARTVAGYTF. CDR3 in DNA: TGCAGTGCTCGGACAGTGGCTGGCTACACCTTC.